The T cell receptor (beta chain) described here comes from a study of cytomegalovirus exposure and HLA in healthy donors. Findings and limits, study-wide: The likely origin of a cluster of highly shared sequence variants was a sequencing artifact. Most TCR sequences showed up rarely, but some public TCRs showed up in many donors.

A note on this clone: Its antigen is unidentified.

A multiplex PCR was run with 60 Vbeta primers and 13 Jbeta primers. Profiling relied on immunoSEQ multiplex PCR, and the TCRdb table lists in-frame clones only, not all of them. The repertoire consists of some 130,000 clones, with less than 80% occurring once and the leading ten covering 8.8%. The CDR3 spans 15 residues. Germline V gene data show CDR1 as SGHNT and CDR2 as YYREEE (reference sequence). Trimming shortened V by 6 bases and J by 0 bases, and 14 bases separated the two germline ends. The receptor was derived from a woman aged 50 to 60 in good health and CMV-seropositive. The chain joins TRBV5-4 to TRBJ2-3, with D possibly matching TRBD2 (6 bases). Material: PBMCs. CDR3 amino acids: CASTRKAGSTDTQYF. In DNA form, the CDR3 reads TGTGCCAGCACCCGGAAGGCGGGAAGCACAGATACGCAGTATTTT.